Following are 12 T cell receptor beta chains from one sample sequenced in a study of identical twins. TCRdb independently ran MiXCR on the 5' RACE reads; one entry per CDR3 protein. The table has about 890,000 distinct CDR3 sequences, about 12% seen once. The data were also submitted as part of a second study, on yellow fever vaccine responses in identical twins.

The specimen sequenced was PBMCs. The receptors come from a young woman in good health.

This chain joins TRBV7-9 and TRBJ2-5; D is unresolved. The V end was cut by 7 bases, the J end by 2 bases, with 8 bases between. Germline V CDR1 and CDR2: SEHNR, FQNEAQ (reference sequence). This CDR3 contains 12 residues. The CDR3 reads CASNLGQETQYF. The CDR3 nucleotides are TGTGCCAGCAATCTAGGGCAAGAGACCCAGTACTTC.

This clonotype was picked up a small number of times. This CDR3 is CASSLLVQPRGEQYF. The CDR3 DNA sequence: TGTGCCAGCAGTTTATTAGTCCAACCGAGGGGCGAGCAGTACTTC. V and J are TRBV28 and TRBJ2-7; possibly TRBD1 or TRBD2 for D (5 bases each). CDR3 length: 15 residues. The V end was cut by 1 base, the J end by 6 bases, with 16 bases between. CDR1 and CDR2 from the germline V gene are MDHEN and SYDVKM. Using reference TRBV28 and TRBJ2-7 for the parts outside the CDR3, the full variable domain is DVKVTQSSRYLVKRTGEKVFLECVQDMDHENMFWYRQDPGLGLRLIYFSYDVKMKEKGDIPEGYSVSREKKERFSLILESASTNQTSMYLCASSLLVQPRGEQYFGPGTRLTVT.

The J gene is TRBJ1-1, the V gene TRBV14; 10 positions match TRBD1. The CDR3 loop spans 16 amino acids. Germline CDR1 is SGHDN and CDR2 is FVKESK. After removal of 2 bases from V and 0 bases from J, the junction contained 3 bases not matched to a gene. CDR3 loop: CASSQPGQGMNTEAFF. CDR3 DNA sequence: TGTGCCAGCAGCCAACCGGGACAGGGGATGAACACTGAAGCTTTCTTT.

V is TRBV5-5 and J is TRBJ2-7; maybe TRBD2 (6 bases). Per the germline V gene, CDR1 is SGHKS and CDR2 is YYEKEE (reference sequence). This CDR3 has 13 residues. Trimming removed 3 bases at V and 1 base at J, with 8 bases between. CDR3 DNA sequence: TGTGCCAGCAGCTGGGGGGTTTCCTACGAGCAGTACTTC. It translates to CASSWGVSYEQYF.

CDR3 amino acids: CASSLQGVNYGYTF. CDR3 DNA sequence: TGTGCCAGCAGCTTACAGGGGGTGAACTATGGCTACACCTTC. This chain links TRBV7-8 with TRBJ1-2, with 7 bases identical to TRBD1. Germline V CDR1 and CDR2: SGHVS, FQNEAQ. V lost 2 bases, J lost 2 bases, and 2 bases stayed unmatched. The CDR3 covers 14 residues.

The CDR3 loop reads CATSAYAGQGFYGYTF. The DNA of the CDR3 is TGTGCCACCAGCGCGTATGCGGGACAGGGGTTCTATGGCTACACCTTC. This chain connects TRBV15 to TRBJ1-2; 10 bases are a match to TRBD1. CDR1 is LNHNV and CDR2 is YYDKDF in the germline V gene (reference sequence). Trimming cost V 5 bases and J 4 bases; bases outside gene matches: 10. The CDR3 length is 16 residues.

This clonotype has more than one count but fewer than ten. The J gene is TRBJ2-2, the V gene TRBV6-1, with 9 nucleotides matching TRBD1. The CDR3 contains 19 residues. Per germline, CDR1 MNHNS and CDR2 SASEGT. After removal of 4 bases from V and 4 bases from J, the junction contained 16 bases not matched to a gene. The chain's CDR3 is CASSGPGQGVTGRTGELFF. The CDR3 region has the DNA TGTGCCAGCAGTGGGCCGGGACAGGGTGTAACTGGTCGCACCGGGGAGCTGTTTTTT.

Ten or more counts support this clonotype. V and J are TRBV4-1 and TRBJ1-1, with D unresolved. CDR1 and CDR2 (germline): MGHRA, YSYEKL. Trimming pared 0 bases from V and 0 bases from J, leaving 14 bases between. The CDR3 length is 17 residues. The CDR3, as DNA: TGCGCCAGCAGCCAAGAAAAGACCGGCCGTTTGAACACTGAAGCTTTCTTT. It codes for CASSQEKTGRLNTEAFF.

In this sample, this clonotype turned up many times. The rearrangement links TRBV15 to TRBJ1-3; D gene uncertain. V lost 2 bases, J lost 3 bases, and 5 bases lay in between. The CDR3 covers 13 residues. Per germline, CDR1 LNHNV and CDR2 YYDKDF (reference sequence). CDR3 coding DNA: TGTGCCACCAGCAGACGGGTTGGAAACACCATATATTTT. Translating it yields CATSRRVGNTIYF. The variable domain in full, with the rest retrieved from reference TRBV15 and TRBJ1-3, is DAMVIQNPRYQVTQFGKPVTLSCSQTLNHNVMYWYQQKSSQAPKLLFHYYDKDFNNEADTPDNFQSRRPNTSFCFLDIRSPGLGDTAMYLCATSRRVGNTIYFGEGSWLTVV.

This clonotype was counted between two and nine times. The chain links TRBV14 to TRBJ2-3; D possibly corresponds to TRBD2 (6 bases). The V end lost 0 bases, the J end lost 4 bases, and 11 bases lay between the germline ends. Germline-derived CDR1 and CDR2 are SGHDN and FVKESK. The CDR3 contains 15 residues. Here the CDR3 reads CASSQDGGVADTQYF. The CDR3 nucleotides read TGTGCCAGCAGCCAAGATGGAGGGGTAGCAGATACGCAGTATTTT.

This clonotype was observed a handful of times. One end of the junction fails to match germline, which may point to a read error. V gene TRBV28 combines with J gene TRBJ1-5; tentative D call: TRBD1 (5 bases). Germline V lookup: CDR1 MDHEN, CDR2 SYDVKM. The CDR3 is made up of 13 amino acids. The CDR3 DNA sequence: TGTGCCAGCAGTTTGGCAGGGCAACAGCCCCAGCACTTT. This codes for CASSLAGQQPQHF.

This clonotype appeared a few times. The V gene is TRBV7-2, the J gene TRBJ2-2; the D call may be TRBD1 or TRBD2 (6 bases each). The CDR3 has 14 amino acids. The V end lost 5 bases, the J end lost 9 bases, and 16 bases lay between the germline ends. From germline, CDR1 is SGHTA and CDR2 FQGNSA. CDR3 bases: TGTGCCAGCAGCCCGAAAGGGGGGAGCCGGGAGCTGTTTTTT. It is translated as CASSPKGGSRELFF.